This T cell receptor beta chain comes out of a study of PD-L1 blockade in urothelial cancer. Time point in this sample: peripheral blood 6 weeks after treatment start. Synthetic templates analogous to TCR were spiked into all PCRs individually. Clones were read by immunoSEQ multiplex PCR, and TCRdb kept only the in-frame ones, dropping some. The profile shows about 50,000 clones, around 80% of them singletons. This clone was observed a single time. The origin of this receptor is a man aged 65-85 years with urothelial cancer. The sample consisted of PBMCs, taken around atezolizumab (anti-PD-L1) treatment.

The CDR3 bases are TGTGCCAGCAAGGGGCACACTGAAGCTTTCTTT. This translates into CASKGHTEAFF. The rearrangement joins TRBV2 to TRBJ1-1; D is perhaps TRBD1 (5 bases). With 7 bases removed from V and 3 bases from J, the gap between germline ends came to 6 bases. CDR1 is SNHLY, CDR2 FYNNEI, per germline. CDR3 length: 11 residues.